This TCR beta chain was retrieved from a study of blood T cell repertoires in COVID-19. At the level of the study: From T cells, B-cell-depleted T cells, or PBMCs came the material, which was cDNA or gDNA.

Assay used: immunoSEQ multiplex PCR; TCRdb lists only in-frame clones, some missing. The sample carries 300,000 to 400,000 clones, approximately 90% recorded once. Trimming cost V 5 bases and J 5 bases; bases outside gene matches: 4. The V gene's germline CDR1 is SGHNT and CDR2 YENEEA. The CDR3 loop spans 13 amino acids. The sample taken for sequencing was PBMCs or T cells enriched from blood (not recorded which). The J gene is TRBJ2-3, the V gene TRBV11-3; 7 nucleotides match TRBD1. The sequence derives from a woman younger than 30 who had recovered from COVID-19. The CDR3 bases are TGTGCCAGCAGCAATACAGGGGTAGATACGCAGTATTTT. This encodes CASSNTGVDTQYF.